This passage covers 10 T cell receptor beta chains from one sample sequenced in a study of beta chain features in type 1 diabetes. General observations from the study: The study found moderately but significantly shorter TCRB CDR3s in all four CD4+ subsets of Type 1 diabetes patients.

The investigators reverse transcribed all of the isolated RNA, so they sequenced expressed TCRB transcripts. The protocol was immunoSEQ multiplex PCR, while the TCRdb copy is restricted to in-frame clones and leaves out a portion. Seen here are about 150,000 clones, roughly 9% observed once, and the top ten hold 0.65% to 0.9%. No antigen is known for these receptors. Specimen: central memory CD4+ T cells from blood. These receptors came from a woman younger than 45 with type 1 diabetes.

The CDR3: CASSPPGQGNEKLFF. The CDR3 nucleotides are TGTGCCAGCTCACCACCGGGGCAGGGAAATGAAAAACTGTTTTTT. The chain has TRBV18 and TRBJ1-4; perhaps TRBD1 as D (5 bases). Per germline, CDR1 KGHSH and CDR2 LQKENI. This CDR3 has 15 amino acids. Trimming pared 0 bases from V and 5 bases from J, leaving 10 bases between.

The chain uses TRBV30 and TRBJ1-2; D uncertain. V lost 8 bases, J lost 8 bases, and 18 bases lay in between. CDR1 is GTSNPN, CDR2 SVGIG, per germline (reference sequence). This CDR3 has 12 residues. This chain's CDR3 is CARIGRTGGYTF. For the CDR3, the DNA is TGTGCCCGGATCGGCAGGACTGGGGGCTACACCTTC.

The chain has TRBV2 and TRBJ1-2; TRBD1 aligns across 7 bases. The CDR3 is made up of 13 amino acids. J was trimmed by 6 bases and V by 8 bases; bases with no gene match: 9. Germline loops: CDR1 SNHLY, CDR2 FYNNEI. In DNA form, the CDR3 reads TGTGCCAGCCGACAGGGTCTGACGGATGGCTACACCTTC. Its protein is CASRQGLTDGYTF.

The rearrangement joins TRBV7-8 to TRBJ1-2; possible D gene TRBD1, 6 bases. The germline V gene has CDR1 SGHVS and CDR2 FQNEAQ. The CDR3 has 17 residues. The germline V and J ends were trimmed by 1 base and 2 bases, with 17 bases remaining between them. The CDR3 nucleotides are TGTGCCAGCAGCTTAGGGGCCAGGGGAACTATGAACTATGGCTACACCTTC. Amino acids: CASSLGARGTMNYGYTF.

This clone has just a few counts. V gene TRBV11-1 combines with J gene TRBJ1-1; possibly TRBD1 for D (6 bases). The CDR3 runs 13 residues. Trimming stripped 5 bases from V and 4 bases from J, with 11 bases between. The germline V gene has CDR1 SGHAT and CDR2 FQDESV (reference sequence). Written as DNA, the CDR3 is TGTGCCAGCAGCACAGGGCGGATCACTGAAGCTTTCTTT. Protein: CASSTGRITEAFF.

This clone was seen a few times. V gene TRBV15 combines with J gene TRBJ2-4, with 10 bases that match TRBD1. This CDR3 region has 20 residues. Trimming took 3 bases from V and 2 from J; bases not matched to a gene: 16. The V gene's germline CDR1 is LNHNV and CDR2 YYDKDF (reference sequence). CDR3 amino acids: CATSSSSIRDRGLSKNIQYF. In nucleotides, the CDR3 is TGTGCCACCAGCAGTTCCTCGATCCGGGACAGGGGTCTCTCCAAAAACATTCAGTACTTC.

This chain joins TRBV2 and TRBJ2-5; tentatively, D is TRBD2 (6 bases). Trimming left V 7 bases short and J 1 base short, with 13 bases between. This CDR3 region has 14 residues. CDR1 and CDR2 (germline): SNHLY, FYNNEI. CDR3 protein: CASTAGTVQETQYF. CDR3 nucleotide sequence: TGTGCCAGCACTGCGGGAACGGTCCAAGAGACCCAGTACTTC.

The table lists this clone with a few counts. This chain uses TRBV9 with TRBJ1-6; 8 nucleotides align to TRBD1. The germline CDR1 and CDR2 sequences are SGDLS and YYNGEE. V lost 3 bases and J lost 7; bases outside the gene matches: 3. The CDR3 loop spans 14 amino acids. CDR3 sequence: CASSAGTGNSPLHF. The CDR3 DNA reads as TGTGCCAGCAGCGCCGGGACAGGAAATTCACCCCTCCACTTT.

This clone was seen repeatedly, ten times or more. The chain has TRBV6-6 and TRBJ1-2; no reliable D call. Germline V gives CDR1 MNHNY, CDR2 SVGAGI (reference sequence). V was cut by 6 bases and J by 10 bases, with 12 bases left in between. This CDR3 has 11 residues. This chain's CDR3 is CASSLESIYTF. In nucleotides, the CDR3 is TGTGCCAGCAGCCTTGAAAGCATCTACACCTTC.

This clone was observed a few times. The CDR3 coding sequence is TGTGCCAGCAGCTTAGAAATCGGCAGGGGCTACGAGCAGTACTTC. Residues: CASSLEIGRGYEQYF. V gene TRBV7-9 combines with J gene TRBJ2-7; D is perhaps TRBD1 (6 bases). V lost 1 base to trimming and J lost 3 bases, with 13 bases between them. Germline V gives CDR1 SEHNR, CDR2 FQNEAQ (reference sequence). CDR3 length: 15 amino acids.